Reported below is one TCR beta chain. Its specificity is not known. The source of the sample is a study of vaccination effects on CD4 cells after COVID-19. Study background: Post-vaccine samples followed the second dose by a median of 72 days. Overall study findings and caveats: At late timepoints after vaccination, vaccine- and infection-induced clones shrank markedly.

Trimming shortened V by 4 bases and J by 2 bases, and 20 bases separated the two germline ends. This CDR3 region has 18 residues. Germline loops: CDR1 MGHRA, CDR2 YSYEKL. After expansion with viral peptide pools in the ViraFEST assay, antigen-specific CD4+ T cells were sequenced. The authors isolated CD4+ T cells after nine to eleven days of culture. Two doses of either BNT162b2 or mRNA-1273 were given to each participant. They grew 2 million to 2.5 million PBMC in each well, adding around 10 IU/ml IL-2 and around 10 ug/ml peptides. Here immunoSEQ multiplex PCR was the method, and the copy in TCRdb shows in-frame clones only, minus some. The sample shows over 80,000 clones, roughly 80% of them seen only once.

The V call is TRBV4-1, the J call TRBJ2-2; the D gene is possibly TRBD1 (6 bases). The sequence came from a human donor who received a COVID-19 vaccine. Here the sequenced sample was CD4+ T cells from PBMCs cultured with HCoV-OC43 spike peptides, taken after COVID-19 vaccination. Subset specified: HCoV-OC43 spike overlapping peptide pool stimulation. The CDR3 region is CASSRAGQGNFNTGELFF. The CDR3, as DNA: TGCGCCAGCAGCCGGGCGGGCCAGGGGAACTTCAACACCGGGGAGCTGTTTTTT.